This record concerns one TCR beta chain sequence. Antigen specificity is unknown. The data belong to a study of regulatory T cells in long-lasting Graves disease. As for time point: newly diagnosed GD, antithyroid drugs for less than 3 months. The authors made the TCR library using RNA they extracted from PBMCs. TCR beta libraries were built with iRepertoire HTBI primers and Arm-PCR of CDR3 regions. TCRdb re-analysed the multiplex PCR reads in MiXCR, keeping a single row per CDR3 protein. The sample consists of a few hundred thousand distinct CDR3 sequences, about a sixth of them appearing once. CDR1 and CDR2 from the germline V gene are SEHNR and FQNEAQ (reference sequence). V lost 3 bases to trimming and J lost 5 bases, with 11 bases between them. The CDR3 covers 14 residues. The study's findings and limits: Small sample size may have lowered accuracy.

These data also formed part of another study, on T cells in Graves' hyperthyroidism and ophthalmopathy. That paper adds: Initially, a first-round RT-PCR of the TCR CDR3 employed the HTBI primer set.

The TCR comes from a woman between 18 and 30 years old with Graves disease. The rearrangement joins TRBV7-9 to TRBJ1-3, with D possibly being TRBD1 (5 bases). The source was peripheral blood mononuclear cells (PBMCs), collected at new diagnosis, from a patient treated with antithyroid drugs. CDR3 nucleotides: TGTGCCAGCAGCTTGGAGGGGTCGCGAAACACCATATATTTT. Its protein is CASSLEGSRNTIYF.